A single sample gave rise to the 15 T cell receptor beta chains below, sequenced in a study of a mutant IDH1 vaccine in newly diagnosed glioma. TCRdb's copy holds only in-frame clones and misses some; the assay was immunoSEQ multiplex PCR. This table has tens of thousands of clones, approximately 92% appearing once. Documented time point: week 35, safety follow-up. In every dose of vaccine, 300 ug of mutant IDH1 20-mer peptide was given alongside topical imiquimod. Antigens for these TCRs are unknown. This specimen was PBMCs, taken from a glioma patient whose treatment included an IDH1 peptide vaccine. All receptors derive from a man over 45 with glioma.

The CDR3 DNA sequence: TGCGCCAGCAGCTTACAGGGGACGGCGTTGAATGAGCAGTTCTTC. This codes for CASSLQGTALNEQFF. The chain is built from TRBV5-1 and TRBJ2-1; 7 nucleotides match TRBD1. The germline CDR1 and CDR2 sequences are SGHRS and YFSETQ. The J segment lost 7 bases and the V segment lost 2 bases, leaving 9 bases of the junction unmatched. There are 15 residues in the CDR3. Full variable domain (missing parts from reference TRBV5-1 and TRBJ2-1): KAGVTQTPRYLIKTRGQQVTLSCSPISGHRSVSWYQQTPGQGLQFLFEYFSETQRNKGNFPGRFSGRQFSNSRSEMNVSTLELGDSALYLCASSLQGTALNEQFFGPGTRLTVL.

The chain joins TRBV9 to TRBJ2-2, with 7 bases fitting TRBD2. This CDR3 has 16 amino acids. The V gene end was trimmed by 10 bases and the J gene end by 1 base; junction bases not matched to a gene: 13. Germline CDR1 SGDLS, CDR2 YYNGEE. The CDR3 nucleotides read TGTGCCCCTGAATGGTATGCGGGGGTGAACACCGGGGAGCTGTTTTTT. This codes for CAPEWYAGVNTGELFF. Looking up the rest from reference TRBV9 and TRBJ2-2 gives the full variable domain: DSGVTQTPKHLITATGQRVTLRCSPRSGDLSVYWYQQSLDQGLQFLIQYYNGEERAKGNILERFSAQQFPDLHSELNLSSLELGDSALYFCAPEWYAGVNTGELFFGEGSRLTVL.

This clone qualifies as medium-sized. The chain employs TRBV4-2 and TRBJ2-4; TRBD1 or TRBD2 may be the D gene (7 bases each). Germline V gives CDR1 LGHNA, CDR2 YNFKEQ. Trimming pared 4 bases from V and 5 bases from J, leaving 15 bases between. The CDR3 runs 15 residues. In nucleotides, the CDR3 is TGTGCCAGCAGCCCCTGGGGAGGGACAGAAAACATTCAGTACTTC. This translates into CASSPWGGTENIQYF.

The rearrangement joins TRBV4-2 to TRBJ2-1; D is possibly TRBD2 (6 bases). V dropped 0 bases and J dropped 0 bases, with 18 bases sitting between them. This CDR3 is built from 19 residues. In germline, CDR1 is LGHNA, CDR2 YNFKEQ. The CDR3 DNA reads TGTGCCAGCAGCCAAGAACCCCTTGGGGTAGCGGCCTCCTACAATGAGCAGTTCTTC. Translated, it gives CASSQEPLGVAASYNEQFF.

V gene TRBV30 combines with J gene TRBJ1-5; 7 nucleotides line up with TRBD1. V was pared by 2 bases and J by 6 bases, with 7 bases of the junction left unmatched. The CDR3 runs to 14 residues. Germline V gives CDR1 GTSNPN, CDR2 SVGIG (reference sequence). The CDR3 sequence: CAWSIAGGGQPQHF. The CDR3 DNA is TGTGCCTGGAGTATAGCAGGGGGTGGTCAGCCCCAGCATTTT.

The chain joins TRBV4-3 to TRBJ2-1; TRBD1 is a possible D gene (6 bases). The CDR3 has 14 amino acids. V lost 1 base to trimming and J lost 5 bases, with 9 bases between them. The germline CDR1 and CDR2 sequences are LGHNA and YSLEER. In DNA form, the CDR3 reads TGCGCCAGCAGCCAAGCACAGGGAGACAATGAGCAGTTCTTC. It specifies CASSQAQGDNEQFF.

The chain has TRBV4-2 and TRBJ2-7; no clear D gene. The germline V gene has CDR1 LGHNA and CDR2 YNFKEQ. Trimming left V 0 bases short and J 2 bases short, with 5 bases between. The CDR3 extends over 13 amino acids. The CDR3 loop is CASSQDSTYEQYF. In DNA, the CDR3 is TGTGCCAGCAGCCAAGATAGCACCTACGAGCAGTACTTC.

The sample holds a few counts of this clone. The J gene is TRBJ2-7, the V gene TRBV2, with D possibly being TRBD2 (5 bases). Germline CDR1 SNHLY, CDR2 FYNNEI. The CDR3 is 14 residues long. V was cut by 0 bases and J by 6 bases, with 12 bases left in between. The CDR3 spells CASSEARRTGEQYF. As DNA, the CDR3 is TGTGCCAGCAGTGAAGCGCGACGGACTGGCGAGCAGTACTTC.

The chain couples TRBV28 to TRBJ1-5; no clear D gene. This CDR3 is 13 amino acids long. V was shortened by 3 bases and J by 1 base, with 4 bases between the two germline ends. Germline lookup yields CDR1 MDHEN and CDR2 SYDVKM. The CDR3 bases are TGTGCCAGCAGTTTGATCAGCAATCAGCCCCAGCATTTT. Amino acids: CASSLISNQPQHF.

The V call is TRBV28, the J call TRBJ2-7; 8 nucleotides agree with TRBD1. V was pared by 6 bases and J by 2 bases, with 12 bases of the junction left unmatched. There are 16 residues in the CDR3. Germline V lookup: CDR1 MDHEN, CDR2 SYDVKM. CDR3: CASSPPPGQATYEQYF. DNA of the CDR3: TGTGCCAGCAGCCCCCCTCCGGGACAGGCTACCTACGAGCAGTACTTC.

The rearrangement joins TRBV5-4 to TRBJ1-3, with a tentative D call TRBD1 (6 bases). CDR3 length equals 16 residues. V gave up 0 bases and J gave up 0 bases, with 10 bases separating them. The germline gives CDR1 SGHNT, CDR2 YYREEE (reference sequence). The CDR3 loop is CASSLGAGASGNTIYF. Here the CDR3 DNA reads TGTGCCAGCAGCTTGGGGGCAGGGGCCTCTGGAAACACCATATATTTT.

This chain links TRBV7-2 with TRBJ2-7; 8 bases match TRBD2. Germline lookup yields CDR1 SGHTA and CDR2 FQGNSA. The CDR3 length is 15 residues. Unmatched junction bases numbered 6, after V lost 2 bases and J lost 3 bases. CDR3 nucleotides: TGTGCCAGCAGCTTACGGGCTAGCGGGCGCTACGAGCAGTACTTC. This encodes CASSLRASGRYEQYF.

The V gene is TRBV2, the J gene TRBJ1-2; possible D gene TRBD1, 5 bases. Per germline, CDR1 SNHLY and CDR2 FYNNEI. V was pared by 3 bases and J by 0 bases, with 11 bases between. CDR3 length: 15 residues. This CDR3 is CASSEGEPSNYGYTF. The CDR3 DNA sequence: TGTGCCAGCAGTGAGGGGGAACCTTCTAACTATGGCTACACCTTC.

The CDR3 DNA reads TGTGCCAGCAGTTTCTCACAGGGAGGGAACTATGGCTACACCTTC. As protein: CASSFSQGGNYGYTF. The rearrangement links TRBV6-5 to TRBJ1-2, with a possible D match to TRBD1 (6 bases). Germline CDR1 reads MNHEY; CDR2 reads SVGAGI. Trimming shortened V by 4 bases and J by 2 bases, and 14 bases separated the two germline ends. The CDR3 contains 15 residues.

The CDR3 sequence is CASSIQGSWVPYGYTF. CDR3 DNA: TGTGCCAGTAGTATCCAGGGTTCCTGGGTACCCTATGGCTACACCTTC. The V gene is TRBV19, the J gene TRBJ1-2; D may be TRBD1 (5 bases). V lost 3 bases to trimming and J lost 4 bases, with 18 bases between them. Germline lookup yields CDR1 LNHDA and CDR2 SQIVND (reference sequence). The CDR3 sequence is 16 residues long.